A single sample gave rise to the 14 T cell receptor beta chains below, sequenced in a study of blood T cell repertoires in COVID-19. This table comes from immunoSEQ multiplex PCR, and its TCRdb copy is limited to in-frame clones, with some not included. The sample yields roughly 150,000 clones, around 90% seen once. Sequenced input: peripheral blood. These TCRs come from a man aged 18 to 29 with acute or convalescent COVID-19.

V and J are TRBV4-1 and TRBJ2-7; perhaps TRBD1 as D (7 bases). Germline-derived CDR1 and CDR2 are MGHRA and YSYEKL. V was clipped by 2 bases and J by 1 base, with 15 bases between them. The CDR3 has 16 amino acids. The CDR3 sequence: CASSQKTGAGSYEQYF. The CDR3 DNA is TGCGCCAGCAGCCAAAAAACAGGGGCGGGATCCTACGAGCAGTACTTC.

The chain is built from TRBV7-2 and TRBJ1-2; maybe TRBD1 (6 bases). Trimming shortened V by 2 bases and J by 3 bases, and 10 bases separated the two germline ends. From germline, CDR1 is SGHTA and CDR2 FQGNSA. The CDR3 covers 14 residues. The CDR3 loop reads CASSLSGEYYGYTF. DNA for the CDR3: TGTGCCAGCAGCTTATCAGGGGAATACTATGGCTACACCTTC.

This clone was counted only a few times. CDR3 amino acids: CASSWTENRYTIYF. The CDR3, as DNA: TGTGCCAGCAGCTGGACAGAGAATAGGTACACCATATATTTT. The V gene is TRBV5-6, the J gene TRBJ1-3; a weak D match, TRBD1 (6 bases). The CDR3 is 14 residues long. Trimming left V 3 bases short and J 8 bases short, with 15 bases between. CDR1 and CDR2 (germline): SGHDT, YYEEEE.

This chain joins TRBV19 and TRBJ2-1; 11 bases agree with TRBD2. With 4 bases clipped from V and 1 base from J, the junction kept 3 bases outside the gene matches. The germline V gene has CDR1 LNHDA and CDR2 SQIVND (reference sequence). This CDR3 has 16 amino acids. The CDR3 region is CASSKLAGGSYNEQFF. The CDR3, as DNA: TGTGCCAGTAGTAAATTAGCGGGAGGGTCCTACAATGAGCAGTTCTTC.

The chain recombines TRBV10-3 with TRBJ1-1; D unresolved. With 10 bases removed from V and 1 base from J, the gap between germline ends came to 10 bases. Germline V gives CDR1 ENHRY, CDR2 SYGVKD. The CDR3 sequence is 12 residues long. CDR3 protein: CATRTENTEAFF. CDR3 DNA: TGTGCCACTCGCACAGAGAACACTGAAGCTTTCTTT.

The CDR3 DNA is TGTGCCAGCAGGGGCGACACTGAAGCTTTCTTT. Translated: CASRGDTEAFF. The gene calls are TRBV9 and TRBJ1-1; no firm D call. Looked up from germline, CDR1 is SGDLS and CDR2 is YYNGEE. V was trimmed by 5 bases and J by 3 bases, leaving 5 bases between them. The CDR3 sequence is 11 residues long.

V and J are TRBV19 and TRBJ1-1; the match to TRBD1 covers 7 bases. The CDR3 totals 16 residues. The V and J ends lost 4 bases and 6 bases, in that order; junction bases with no gene match: 14. From germline, CDR1 is LNHDA and CDR2 SQIVND (reference sequence). The CDR3, as DNA: TGTGCCAGTAGTAGCACATCCTCGACAGGGTCCCCTGAAGCTTTCTTT. Its protein is CASSSTSSTGSPEAFF.

V is TRBV19 and J is TRBJ1-3; D remains unclear. From germline, CDR1 is LNHDA and CDR2 SQIVND (reference sequence). The CDR3 runs 17 residues. Trimming took 5 bases from V and 0 from J, leaving 17 bases between them. The CDR3 region is CASSSRGGSSSGNTIYF. The CDR3 DNA sequence: TGTGCCAGTAGTTCCCGGGGAGGGTCCTCCTCTGGAAACACCATATATTTT.

V gene TRBV11-3 combines with J gene TRBJ2-3, with TRBD2 matching over 8 bases. V lost 3 bases to trimming and J lost 3 bases; unmatched junction nucleotides: 5. Germline values: CDR1 SGHNT, CDR2 YENEEA. The CDR3 sequence is 15 residues long. The chain's CDR3 is CASSFGGLATDTQYF. The CDR3 region has the DNA TGTGCCAGCAGCTTCGGCGGACTAGCTACAGATACGCAGTATTTT.

The chain recombines TRBV4-1 with TRBJ1-1, with TRBD1 identical over 7 bases. The germline CDR1 and CDR2 sequences are MGHRA and YSYEKL. With V trimmed by 3 bases and J by 0 bases, 13 bases remained unmatched. The CDR3 covers 18 residues. The CDR3: CASSHTLGTAVMNTEAFF. CDR3 DNA: TGCGCCAGCAGCCATACGCTCGGGACAGCCGTCATGAACACTGAAGCTTTCTTT.

CDR3 in DNA: TGCGCCAGCAGCTTAGCGTCCAGTTCAACCAAGGAGGGCTACACCTTC. As protein: CASSLASSSTKEGYTF. V usage is TRBV5-1 and J usage is TRBJ1-2; D unresolved. V lost 2 bases to trimming and J lost 8 bases, with 22 bases between them. CDR1 and CDR2 (germline): SGHRS, YFSETQ. CDR3 size: 16 residues.

The rearrangement uses TRBV5-1 and TRBJ1-6, with TRBD1 matching 10 bases. Losses at the gene ends were 4 bases for V and 10 bases for J; bases not matched to a gene: 8. Germline assignment: CDR1 SGHRS and CDR2 YFSETQ. The CDR3 covers 15 residues. Here the CDR3 DNA reads TGCGCCAGCAGCATTGGGACAGGGGACGACTCACCCCTCCACTTT. Translating it yields CASSIGTGDDSPLHF.

This clone was counted a single time. This chain uses TRBV24-1 with TRBJ2-1; 11 bases fit TRBD1. The V and J ends lost 3 bases and 7 bases, in that order; junction bases with no gene match: 10. CDR1 KGHDR and CDR2 SFDVKD come from the germline V gene. The CDR3 length is 17 residues. This CDR3 reads CATSDRTGGDKRNEQFF. The CDR3 region has the DNA TGTGCCACCAGTGATCGGACAGGGGGCGATAAACGGAATGAGCAGTTCTTC.

A remark on this clone: Other DNA variants within this sample encode the same CDR3. This rearrangement joins TRBV5-1 to TRBJ2-5; unclear D gene. Trimming removed 4 bases from V and 3 bases from J, with 10 bases in between. This CDR3 is built from 13 residues. CDR1 SGHRS and CDR2 YFSETQ come from the germline V gene. Written as DNA, the CDR3 is TGCGCCAGCAGCCTACCTGGAGAAGAGACCCAGTACTTC. This sequence encodes CASSLPGEETQYF.